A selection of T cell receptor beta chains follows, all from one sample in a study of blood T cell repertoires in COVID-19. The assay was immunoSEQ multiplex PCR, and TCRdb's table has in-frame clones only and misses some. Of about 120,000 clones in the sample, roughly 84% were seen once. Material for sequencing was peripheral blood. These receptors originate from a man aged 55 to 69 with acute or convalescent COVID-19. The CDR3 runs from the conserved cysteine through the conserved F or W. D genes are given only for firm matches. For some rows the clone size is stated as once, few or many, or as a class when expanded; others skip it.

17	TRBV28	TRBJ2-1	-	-	TGTGCCAGCAGAACAGTCCTAGCGTGGAGCTCCTACAATGAGCAGTTCTTC	CASRTVLAWSSYNEQFF
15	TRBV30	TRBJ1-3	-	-	TGTGCCTGGAGTCAGGACAGAAACTCTGGAAACACCATATATTTT	CAWSQDRNSGNTIYF
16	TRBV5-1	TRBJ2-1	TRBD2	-	TGCGCCAGCAGCTTTGATGGACTAGCGGGAGTGGATGAGCAGTTCTTC	CASSFDGLAGVDEQFF
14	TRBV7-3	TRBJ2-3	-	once	TGTGCCAGCAAGGAGTCAGCCAGCACAGATACGCAGTATTTT	CASKESASTDTQYF
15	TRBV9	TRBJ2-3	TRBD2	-	TGTGCCAGCAGCCAAAATAGCGGGAACCCAGATACGCAGTATTTT	CASSQNSGNPDTQYF
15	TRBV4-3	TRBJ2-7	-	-	TGCGCCAGCAGCCAGCAGGGGCCGAGCGGCTACGAGCAGTACTTC	CASSQQGPSGYEQYF
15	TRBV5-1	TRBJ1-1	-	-	TGCGCCAGCAGCTTGGCTACGAAAATGAACACTGAAGCTTTCTTT	CASSLATKMNTEAFF
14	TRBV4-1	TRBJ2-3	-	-	TGCGCCAGCAGCCAAGAGGCAGCGGCCCTAGCGCAGTATTTT	CASSQEAAALAQYF
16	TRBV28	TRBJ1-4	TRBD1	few	TGTGCCAGCATTACAGGGGCGAGTCGCGGTAATGAAAAACTGTTTTTT	CASITGASRGNEKLFF
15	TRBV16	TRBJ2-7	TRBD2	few	TGTGCCAGCAGCCAATCGGGGACTAGCGGCTACGAGCAGTACTTC	CASSQSGTSGYEQYF
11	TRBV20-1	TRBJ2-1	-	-	TGCAGTGCTCGGGGGGCAGGTGAGCAGTTCTTC	CSARGAGEQFF
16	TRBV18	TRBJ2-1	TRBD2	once	TGTGCCAGCTCACCACTAGCGGGAGGGCCCGGGAATGAGCAGTTCTTC	CASSPLAGGPGNEQFF
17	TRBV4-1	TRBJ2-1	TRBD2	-	TGCGCCAGCAGCCAAGAGCGGGGGGCTTGGTCATACAATGAGCAGTTCTTC	CASSQERGAWSYNEQFF
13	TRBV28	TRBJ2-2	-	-	TGTGCCAGCAGTTTAAGCTCCACCGGGGAGCTGTTTTTT	CASSLSSTGELFF
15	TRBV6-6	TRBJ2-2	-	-	TGTGCCAGCAATAACAGGGTTCCGAACACCGGGGAGCTGTTTTTT	CASNNRVPNTGELFF
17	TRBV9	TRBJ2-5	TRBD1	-	TGTGCCAGCAACTCAGGGGGAACGGACAGACGGCAAGAGACCCAGTACTTC	CASNSGGTDRRQETQYF
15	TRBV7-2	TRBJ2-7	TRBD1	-	TGTGCCAGCAGCACCCTCCGGGACAGGGCAAGCGAGCAGTACTTC	CASSTLRDRASEQYF
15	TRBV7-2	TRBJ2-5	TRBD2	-	TGTGCCAGCAGCTTAGGAGGCGGGAGCCAAGAGACCCAGTACTTC	CASSLGGGSQETQYF
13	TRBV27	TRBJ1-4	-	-	TGTGCCAGCAGCCGGAGGGAGAATGAAAAACTGTTTTTT	CASSRRENEKLFF
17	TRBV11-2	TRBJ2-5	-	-	TGTGCCAGCAGCTTAGTATTCGGCGCGGGCCAACAAGAGACCCAGTACTTC	CASSLVFGAGQQETQYF
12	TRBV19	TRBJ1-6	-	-	TGTGCCACCCGGACAGAAAATTCACCCCTCCACTTT	CATRTENSPLHF
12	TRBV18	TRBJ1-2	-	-	TGTGCCAGCTCCCCTTGGACAGATGGCTACACCTTC	CASSPWTDGYTF
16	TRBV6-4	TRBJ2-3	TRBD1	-	TGTGCCAGCAGGAACCCGGGACAGGAGAGCGAAGATACGCAGTATTTT	CASRNPGQESEDTQYF
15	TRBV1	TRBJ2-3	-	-	TGCACCAGCAGCCAGATAGGAGGGAGCACAGATACGCAGTATTTT	CTSSQIGGSTDTQYF
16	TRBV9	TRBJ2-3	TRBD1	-	TGTGCCAGCAGCGCTGTCAGGGGGATTAGCACAGATACGCAGTATTTT	CASSAVRGISTDTQYF